The 20 T cell receptor beta chains below were found in one sample sequenced in a study of beta chain features in type 1 diabetes. Every isolated RNA sample was fully reverse transcribed, so sequencing captured expressed TCRB transcripts. Sequencing used immunoSEQ multiplex PCR; TCRdb keeps in-frame clones, though not all of them. The sample yields 200,000 to 250,000 clones, around 68% seen once. The sequenced sample was naive CD4+ T cells from blood. All receptors come from a man under 40 in good health.

This chain uses TRBV15 with TRBJ2-1; TRBD1 agrees at 8 bases. V shed 1 base and J 8 bases; nucleotides not matched to a gene: 4. Germline V gene lookup returns CDR1 LNHNV and CDR2 YYDKDF (reference sequence). The CDR3 extends over 14 amino acids. CDR3 in amino acids: CATSRGQGSDEQFF. For the CDR3, the DNA is TGTGCCACCAGCAGAGGACAGGGGAGCGATGAGCAGTTCTTC.

The V and J genes are TRBV30 and TRBJ1-5; D gene ambiguous. Looked up from germline, CDR1 is GTSNPN and CDR2 is SVGIG (reference sequence). V lost 0 bases to trimming and J lost 6 bases, with 9 bases between them. The CDR3 contains 13 residues. The CDR3 nucleotides read TGTGCCTGGAGTGTACCCGATGCTCAGCCCCAGCATTTT. Protein sequence: CAWSVPDAQPQHF.

This chain links TRBV28 with TRBJ2-2, with D possibly being TRBD1 (6 bases). V shed 4 bases and J shed 0 bases, with 12 bases lying between them. The germline V gene encodes CDR1 MDHEN and CDR2 SYDVKM. This CDR3 is 16 amino acids long. This CDR3 is CASSSRTAANTGELFF. The CDR3, as DNA: TGTGCCAGCAGTTCTCGGACAGCTGCGAACACCGGGGAGCTGTTTTTT.

The chain has TRBV30 and TRBJ2-1; 8 bases fit TRBD2. Trimming cost V 3 bases and J 0 bases; bases outside gene matches: 13. The CDR3 consists of 18 residues. Germline-derived CDR1 and CDR2 are GTSNPN and SVGIG (reference sequence). The CDR3 bases are TGTGCCTGGAGGTCCCCGCGGGGGGTTATCAGCTCCTACAATGAGCAGTTCTTC. Its protein is CAWRSPRGVISSYNEQFF. Based on the CDR3 plus reference TRBV30 and TRBJ2-1, the full variable domain is SQTIHQWPATLVQPVGSPLSLECTVEGTSNPNLYWYRQAAGRGLQLLFYSVGIGQISSEVPQNLSASRPQDRQFILSSKKLLLSDSGFYLCAWRSPRGVISSYNEQFFGPGTRLTVL.

V is TRBV30 and J is TRBJ2-3, with D maybe TRBD1 (5 bases). Looked up from germline, CDR1 is GTSNPN and CDR2 is SVGIG (reference sequence). V lost 1 base to trimming and J lost 3 bases, with 5 bases between them. The CDR3 contains 12 residues. This CDR3 is CAWSDRTDTQYF. In DNA, the CDR3 is TGTGCCTGGAGTGACAGGACAGATACGCAGTATTTT.

The CDR3 loop reads CASGLSGTSGNQYF. In nucleotides, the CDR3 is TGTGCTAGTGGTTTGTCCGGCACTAGCGGGAACCAGTATTTT. The chain recombines TRBV12-5 with TRBJ2-3; 10 positions agree with TRBD2. CDR3 length equals 14 residues. The junction had 8 bases not matched to a gene; V was cut back by 2 bases and J by 12 bases. Germline V gene data show CDR1 as LGHNT and CDR2 as FRNRAP. Filled out from reference TRBV12-5 and TRBJ2-3, the complete variable domain reads DARVTQTPRHKVTEMGQEVTMRCQPILGHNTVFWYRQTMMQGLELLAYFRNRAPLDDSGMPKDRFSAEMPDATLATLKIQPSEPRDSAVYFCASGLSGTSGNQYFGPGTRLTVL.

The table lists this clone with a few counts. The CDR3: CASRSKATNYNEQFF. CDR3 sequence (DNA): TGTGCCAGTAGAAGCAAGGCGACAAACTACAATGAGCAGTTCTTC. The V gene is TRBV19, the J gene TRBJ2-1, with D unclear. Trimming shortened V by 6 bases and J by 3 bases, and 15 bases separated the two germline ends. The CDR3 is 15 amino acids. Germline CDR1 and CDR2: LNHDA and SQIVND (reference sequence).

The genes are TRBV5-1 and TRBJ2-7; TRBD2 might be the D (5 bases). The CDR3 is made up of 15 amino acids. From germline, CDR1 is SGHRS and CDR2 YFSETQ. Deletions cut 0 bases from V and 6 bases from J, with 16 bases between. CDR3: CASSLDGYTGVEQYF. The CDR3 DNA reads as TGCGCCAGCAGCTTGGACGGGTACACCGGGGTCGAGCAGTACTTC.

The J gene is TRBJ2-4, the V gene TRBV30; 7 bases are a match to TRBD1. V dropped 2 bases and J dropped 0; count of bases not matched to a gene: 13. Germline lookup yields CDR1 GTSNPN and CDR2 SVGIG (reference sequence). CDR3 size: 18 residues. CDR3 residues: CAWSIGTARNLAKNIQYF. The CDR3 region has the DNA TGTGCCTGGAGTATAGGGACAGCAAGGAATTTAGCCAAAAACATTCAGTACTTC.

About this clone itself: The junction departs from germline at one end; a sequencing error may be responsible. This chain links TRBV14 with TRBJ1-2; D gene uncertain. The CDR3 is 8 residues long. Germline CDR1 SGHDN, CDR2 FVKESK. The CDR3: CASPGSNF. The CDR3 DNA follows: TGTGCCAGCCCAGGATCGAACTTC.

The chain carries TRBV7-9 and TRBJ2-3; tentative D call: TRBD1 (5 bases). The CDR3 runs 13 residues. V was pared by 7 bases and J by 0 bases, with 8 bases between. Per germline, CDR1 SEHNR and CDR2 FQNEAQ (reference sequence). The CDR3 here is CASNQGSTDTQYF. CDR3 coding DNA: TGTGCCAGCAATCAGGGAAGCACAGATACGCAGTATTTT.

The chain uses TRBV11-2 and TRBJ2-5, with D uncertain. The CDR3 is 16 residues long. CDR1 and CDR2 from the germline V gene are SGHAT and FQNNGV. Trimming shortened V by 1 base and J by 0 bases, and 12 bases separated the two germline ends. CDR3 sequence reads: CASSLAGQKYQETQYF. The CDR3 DNA reads TGTGCCAGCAGCTTAGCAGGCCAGAAGTACCAAGAGACCCAGTACTTC.

V is TRBV30 and J is TRBJ1-1; no firm D call. There are 14 residues in the CDR3. Trimming removed 0 bases from V and 5 bases from J, with 13 bases in between. In germline, CDR1 is GTSNPN, CDR2 SVGIG (reference sequence). Here the CDR3 DNA reads TGTGCCTGGAGTGTTCGGGAGGTAAGGACTGAAGCTTTCTTT. Translating it yields CAWSVREVRTEAFF.

The chain has TRBV15 and TRBJ2-3, with 10 bases identical to TRBD2. V lost 5 bases, J lost 4 bases, and 9 bases stayed unmatched. Germline V CDR1 and CDR2: LNHNV, YYDKDF (reference sequence). CDR3 length: 16 amino acids. The CDR3 spells CATSLGERGGSDTQYF. The CDR3 coding sequence is TGTGCCACCAGCCTGGGGGAGCGGGGGGGCTCAGATACGCAGTATTTT.

In its sample, this clone was seen a few times. Other DNA sequences in this sample translate to the same CDR3. The chain uses TRBV9 and TRBJ2-6; D is ambiguous. CDR3 length: 14 amino acids. V was trimmed by 0 bases and J by 4 bases, leaving 5 bases between them. CDR1 and CDR2 from the germline V gene are SGDLS and YYNGEE. The CDR3 here is CASSVGSGANVLTF. CDR3 DNA: TGTGCCAGCAGCGTAGGCTCCGGGGCCAACGTCCTGACTTTC.

This clone appeared a single time. The J gene is TRBJ2-5, the V gene TRBV23-1; perhaps TRBD2 as D (6 bases). The last part of the DNA fits TRBJ2-7 better; the J call may be wrong. TRBV23-1 is assigned to the ORF class and has an uncertain function. This CDR3 has 16 residues. CDR3 protein: CASSQRESQGGLEQYF. In DNA, the CDR3 is TGCGCCAGCAGTCAACGCGAAAGTCAGGGAGGACTCGAGCAGTACTTC.

V and J are TRBV28 and TRBJ2-3; D unresolved. This CDR3 spans 13 amino acids. Between the trimmed V and J ends, which lost 3 bases and 3 bases, there was a span of 7 bases. The germline V gene has CDR1 MDHEN and CDR2 SYDVKM. The CDR3: CASSFLGTDTQYF. For the CDR3, the DNA is TGTGCCAGCAGTTTCCTGGGGACAGATACGCAGTATTTT.

The CDR3 DNA follows: TGTGCCAGCAGCGTAGGACAGCCCTACAATGAGCAGTTCTTC. Translated: CASSVGQPYNEQFF. The chain couples TRBV9 to TRBJ2-1, with D possibly TRBD1 on 5 matching bases. The germline V and J ends were trimmed by 0 bases and 2 bases, with 6 bases remaining between them. The CDR3 spans 14 residues. CDR1 is SGDLS, CDR2 YYNGEE, per germline.

J is TRBJ2-5 and V is TRBV20-1; D not certain. In germline, CDR1 is DFQATT, CDR2 SNEGSKA (reference sequence). V lost 6 bases, J lost 1 base, and 6 bases lay in between. CDR3 length equals 11 residues. CDR3 sequence (DNA): TGCAGTGCCTCCTTCCAAGAGACCCAGTACTTC. Translating it yields CSASFQETQYF.

This sequence joins TRBV19 and TRBJ1-6; D gene uncertain. Germline CDR1 reads LNHDA; CDR2 reads SQIVND (reference sequence). The CDR3 totals 14 residues. Trimming shortened V by 2 bases and J by 9 bases, and 11 bases separated the two germline ends. The CDR3 reads CASSIRGSTSPLHF. The CDR3 DNA reads as TGTGCCAGTAGTATAAGAGGGTCTACTTCACCCCTCCACTTT.